Following are 10 T cell receptor beta chains from one sample sequenced in a study of shared clonotypes between healthy human individuals. Clones were sequenced by immunoSEQ multiplex PCR, and TCRdb holds only the in-frame ones, with some missing. This table has about 470,000 clones, 75% to 85% appearing once. Sequencing input: PBMCs. The receptors stem from a woman in her thirties or forties in good health. Some clones in this sample may be carry-over from other donors' samples.

This chain links TRBV28 with TRBJ2-1, with D perhaps matching TRBD1 (6 bases). Germline values: CDR1 MDHEN, CDR2 SYDVKM. V dropped 6 bases and J dropped 4 bases, with 13 bases sitting between them. This CDR3 contains 14 residues. CDR3 sequence: CASSRGGPYNEQFF. The CDR3 DNA reads as TGTGCCAGCAGCAGAGGGGGACCTTACAATGAGCAGTTCTTC.

This clone has at least ten counts. The chain couples TRBV18 to TRBJ1-1; D unclear. CDR3 length equals 14 residues. V lost 5 bases and J lost 2, with 12 bases in between. The germline gives CDR1 KGHSH, CDR2 LQKENI. The CDR3 bases are TGTGCCAGCTCAGGGGTAAACGGAAACACTGAAGCTTTCTTT. Its protein product is CASSGVNGNTEAFF.

The rearrangement links TRBV5-4 to TRBJ1-4; D call uncertain. Between the trimmed V and J ends, which lost 3 bases and 0 bases, there was a span of 12 bases. The CDR3 is 16 residues long. The germline CDR1 and CDR2 sequences are SGHNT and YYREEE (reference sequence). The CDR3 region has the DNA TGTGCCAGCAGCTCGGCCCCAGTTGCAACTAATGAAAAACTGTTTTTT. It yields the protein CASSSAPVATNEKLFF.

In its sample, this clone was seen once. V gene TRBV7-6 combines with J gene TRBJ2-3; D is perhaps TRBD1 (6 bases). The CDR3 loop spans 14 amino acids. Germline V lookup: CDR1 SGHVS, CDR2 FNYEAQ. Between the trimmed V and J ends, which lost 5 bases and 1 base, there was a span of 10 bases. The chain's CDR3 is CASSPRQGTDTQYF. CDR3 DNA sequence: TGTGCCAGCAGCCCGAGACAGGGCACAGATACGCAGTATTTT.

The chain combines TRBV19 with TRBJ2-3; a weak D match, TRBD2 (6 bases). CDR3 size: 15 residues. Germline loops: CDR1 LNHDA, CDR2 SQIVND (reference sequence). V shed 3 bases and J shed 3 bases, with 13 bases lying between them. The DNA for the CDR3 is TGTGCCAGTAGTATTGCTGCTGGGGGGACAGATACGCAGTATTTT. This gives the protein CASSIAAGGTDTQYF.

This sequence joins TRBV5-4 and TRBJ2-7; 12 bases match TRBD2. This CDR3 comprises 15 residues. V shed 3 bases, J shed 4 bases, and the junction held 5 bases outside the gene matches. Germline CDR1 is SGHNT and CDR2 is YYREEE (reference sequence). CDR3 protein: CASSSSTSGSYEQYF. CDR3 nucleotide sequence: TGTGCCAGCAGCTCCTCGACTAGCGGGAGTTACGAGCAGTACTTC.

V is TRBV5-1 and J is TRBJ1-1, with 8 nucleotides matching TRBD1. The CDR3 contains 14 residues. Germline CDR1 and CDR2: SGHRS and YFSETQ. Trimming cost V 2 bases and J 8 bases; bases outside gene matches: 8. CDR3 coding DNA: TGCGCCAGCAGCTTAGGGGACAGGAGGGGAGAAGCTTTCTTT. This gives the protein CASSLGDRRGEAFF.

This chain joins TRBV5-1 and TRBJ2-6; a possible D gene is TRBD1 (6 bases). V was trimmed by 10 bases and J by 2 bases, leaving 22 bases between them. This CDR3 is built from 17 residues. Germline CDR1 SGHRS, CDR2 YFSETQ. CDR3 coding DNA: TGCGCCCGCCAGCCCGGCAGGGGACACCCTGGGGCCAACGTCCTGACTTTC. This translates into CARQPGRGHPGANVLTF. Based on the CDR3 plus reference TRBV5-1 and TRBJ2-6, the full variable domain is KAGVTQTPRYLIKTRGQQVTLSCSPISGHRSVSWYQQTPGQGLQFLFEYFSETQRNKGNFPGRFSGRQFSNSRSEMNVSTLELGDSALYLCARQPGRGHPGANVLTFGAGSRLTVL.

This clone was seen at least ten times. This chain links TRBV11-2 with TRBJ2-3, with TRBD2 matching 8 bases. CDR1 and CDR2 from the germline V gene are SGHAT and FQNNGV. This CDR3 spans 18 amino acids. The trim removed 5 bases at V and 2 bases at J, leaving 15 bases unmatched. The CDR3 spells CASSLKTASGHSTDTQYF. For the CDR3, the DNA is TGTGCCAGCAGCCTAAAAACGGCTAGCGGGCACTCCACAGATACGCAGTATTTT.

The genes are TRBV7-2 and TRBJ2-3; 7 bases fit TRBD2. Germline assignment: CDR1 SGHTA and CDR2 FQGNSA. The CDR3 runs 11 residues. Trimming at V came to 2 bases and at J to 11 bases, leaving 1 base not matched to a gene. The CDR3 region is CASSLLAVQYF. CDR3 nucleotides: TGTGCCAGCAGCTTACTAGCGGTGCAGTATTTT.